This TCR beta chain originates from a study of a mutant IDH1 vaccine in newly diagnosed glioma. The overall study: Vaccination started 4-6 weeks after radiotherapy alone, or with temozolomide cycles. Study conclusions and caveats: It seemed that pseudoprogression was not linked to changes in the top peripheral T cell clonotypes.

Data came from immunoSEQ multiplex PCR; TCRdb stores just in-frame clones and leaves some out. This table holds about 34,000 clones, around 87% found once. Comments on this clone: Its antigen is not identified.

The time point: week 47, end of study. Each dose of the vaccine consisted of 300 ug of mutant IDH1 20-mer peptide, with topical imiquimod. Patients came in for eight vaccinations, in weeks 1, 3, 5, 7, 11, 15, 19 and 23. The sequencing used PBMCs, collected from a glioma patient whose treatment included an IDH1 peptide vaccine. The sequence was collected from a woman under 40 with glioma.

The CDR3 loop is CASSSPSGLTYEQYF. The CDR3 DNA reads as TGTGCCAGCAGTTCTCCAAGCGGGTTGACCTACGAGCAGTACTTC. The chain is built from TRBV6-5 and TRBJ2-7, with D possibly being TRBD2 (6 bases). The CDR3 runs to 15 residues. With 4 bases removed from V and 2 bases from J, the gap between germline ends came to 15 bases. Germline V CDR1 and CDR2: MNHEY, SVGAGI.